This TCR beta chain was found in a study of CD8+ T cells in alopecia areata. Study-level information: Patients received oral tofacitinib, 5 to 10 mg twice daily, for moderate-to-severe alopecia areata. Overall study results and limits: The study also sequences resident alphabeta T cells of normal skin in scalp samples.

As regards this clone: Its antigen is as yet unknown.

Punch biopsies of lesional scalp, plus peripheral blood, were taken from alopecia areata patients. PBMCs provided sorted CD4+ and CD8+ T cells. cDNA prepared by RNA extraction and subsequent reverse transcription served as the template for sequencing. The data were produced by immunoSEQ multiplex PCR, yet TCRdb's version contains in-frame clones alone and is incomplete. The sample shows 150,000 to 200,000 clones, just under 60% of them seen only once. This CDR3 region has 15 residues. Germline CDR1 and CDR2: MNHNY and SVGAGI (reference sequence). V was pared by 7 bases and J by 4 bases, with 20 bases between.

This TCR was sampled from a human donor with alopecia areata. Sequenced here: CD4+ T cells sorted from blood, sampled at week 0. The gene calls are TRBV6-6 and TRBJ2-7; D might be TRBD1 (6 bases). CDR3 residues: CASTNPTAGDYEQYF. CDR3 sequence (DNA): TGTGCCAGCACCAACCCCACGGCAGGGGATTACGAGCAGTACTTC.